A selection of T cell receptor beta chains follows, all from one sample in a study of post-analysis software for immune sequencing data. TCRdb processed the PCR reads anew with MiXCR; each CDR3 protein has one entry. The sample records roughly 600,000 distinct CDR3 sequences, 40% to 50% being singletons. Material: blood. Receptors originate from a girl aged 5 to 17 with multiple sclerosis. CDR3s leave out the opening cysteine and the closing phenylalanine or tryptophan. Only part of the rows carry a size: once, few, many, or a class if the clone is expanded.

cdr3_length | v_call | clone_size | cdr3_aa
13 | TRBV6-1 | once | ASSEGSDRVYEQY
12 | TRBV5-1 | - | ASSLQGSDEKLF
14 | TRBV3-1 | - | AVGPGGGLTYNEQF
14 | TRBV2 | - | ASSEPRFLAPETQY
15 | TRBV20-1 | - | SANPTGGLSGANVLT
13 | TRBV7-8 | - | ASSLVGRGANVLT
10 | TRBV29-1 | few | SAPEGDTEAF
15 | TRBV20-1 | few | SARGGLAGVKDGPQF
13 | TRBV9 | - | ASSVVFGSTDTQY
13 | TRBV18 | - | ASSPLTRPNEKLF
11 | TRBV12-3/TRBV12-4 | few | ASSLRQGTPQY
12 | TRBV12-3/TRBV12-4 | few | ASSRAAGQETQY
13 | TRBV6-5 | few | ASSYGQGLQETQY
13 | TRBV9 | - | ASSPGTVRNSPLH
12 | TRBV5-1 | - | ASSLEGRFQTQY
11 | TRBV20-1 | - | SGFSSMNTEAF
12 | TRBV10-1 | - | ASSELPLGNEQF
10 | TRBV6-2/TRBV6-3 | - | ASSYSRVEQF
12 | TRBV5-5 | - | ASSSGTGRYGYT
12 | TRBV12-3/TRBV12-4 | few | ASSLGPAPSGYT
13 | TRBV5-1 | - | ASRMEGRAFDEQF
13 | TRBV6-5 | - | ASSIVRRGQETQY
13 | TRBV3-1 | - | ASSQDSGAYNEQF
12 | TRBV2 | few | ASRATGGDTEAF
14 | TRBV12-3/TRBV12-4 | - | ASSDLRGSNSYEQY
12 | TRBV5-1 | few | ASSLRGGIYEQY
12 | TRBV11-2 | few | ASSLAGRDNEQF